The source of this T cell receptor beta chain is a study of shared clonotypes between healthy human individuals. Whole-study results and caveats: Large sequencing depth failed to make sorted-subset sequencing complete, rarefaction showed. Deeper or shallower sequencing was expected to change how clonotypes are shared among donors.

This CDR3 spans 14 amino acids. Trimming took 0 bases from V and 6 from J, leaving 10 bases between them. Worth noting for this clone: The antigen remains unidentified.

Terminally differentiated effector memory CD45RA+ cells were excluded from the naive CD8 cells, which were CD45RO-negative and positively selected for CCR7. Donors, healthy HIV-negative adults, lacked recent acute infections or vaccinations. Using immunoSEQ multiplex PCR, the repertoire was profiled, and TCRdb retains in-frame clones only, with some absent. The sample carries around 1,900,000 clones, roughly 95% recorded once. This chain joins TRBV23-1 and TRBJ2-3; D is undetermined. TRBV23-1 is known as an ORF, though its function is uncertain. This clonotype was obtained from a man in his late teens or twenties in good health. Some clones in this sample may be carry-over from other donors' samples. What was sequenced was naive CD8+ T cells from PBMCs. The CDR3 nucleotides read TGCGCCAGCAGTCAATCTCCCAGCGAGGATACGCAGTATTTT. Its translation is CASSQSPSEDTQYF.